A selection of T cell receptor beta chains follows, all from one sample in a study of blood T cells in healthy people across ages. TCRdb passed the 5' RACE reads through MiXCR, listing each CDR3 protein once. The profile shows nearly 1 million distinct CDR3 sequences, approximately 50% of them singletons. Sequencing used blood. The receptors were sampled from a woman in her sixties or seventies in good health. CDR3s include the opening cysteine and the closing phenylalanine or tryptophan. D genes are given only for firm matches. Not all rows give a size; the values are once, few, many and, for expanded clones, a class.

J gene	D gene	V gene	clone size	CDR3 DNA	CDR3 protein
TRBJ2-1	TRBD2	TRBV7-9	-	TGTGCCAGCAGCTTAGCGCCGGGACTAGCGGGAATAGCGGACTACAATGAGCAGTTCTTC	CASSLAPGLAGIADYNEQFF
TRBJ2-3	-	TRBV3-1	-	TGTGCCAGCAGCCATAGGCTAGTAGTGGCAGATACGCAGTATTTT	CASSHRLVVADTQYF
TRBJ2-3	-	TRBV4-2	few	TGTGCCAGCAGCCCATCCCTTCGTGGCATCACAGATACGCAGTATTTT	CASSPSLRGITDTQYF
TRBJ2-5	-	TRBV5-1	-	TGCGCCAGCCAGGGATGGGAGACCCAGTACTTC	CASQGWETQYF
TRBJ1-6	-	TRBV9	-	TGTGCCAGCAGCGTAGCTGTGGATTCACCCCTCCACTTT	CASSVAVDSPLHF
TRBJ1-1	TRBD1	TRBV20-1	-	TGCAGTGCTAAGTTCAGACAGGGTTATGTTGAAGCTTTCTTT	CSAKFRQGYVEAFF
TRBJ2-3	-	TRBV2	-	TGTGCCAGCAGTGGAAAGGATACGCAGTATTTT	CASSGKDTQYF
TRBJ2-7	-	TRBV6-5	-	TGTGCCAGCAGGCGGGACCTAGCCTACGAGCAGTACTTC	CASRRDLAYEQYF
TRBJ2-1	-	TRBV4-1	-	TGCGCCAGCAGCCCTCTCGGCAGGGGGCAGTTCTTC	CASSPLGRGQFF
TRBJ2-5	-	TRBV5-1	few	TGCGCCAGCAGCCCGCCGGGCAAAGGAGAGACCCAGTACTTC	CASSPPGKGETQYF
TRBJ2-3	-	TRBV5-1	-	TGCGCCAGCAGCTCTAGGACAGACAGCACAGATACGCAGTATTTT	CASSSRTDSTDTQYF
TRBJ2-3	TRBD1	TRBV5-1	once	TGCGCCAGCAGCTTGGAAGGGACAGGTCATGTTTGGTATTTT	CASSLEGTGHVWYF
TRBJ2-1	-	TRBV20-1	many	TGCAGTGCTAGCCCCATTCCTACTTACAATGAGCAGTTCTTC	CSASPIPTYNEQFF
TRBJ2-7	-	TRBV20-1	few	TGCAGTGCTAGGAGGATTCCTTCGGAGGAGCAGTACTTC	CSARRIPSEEQYF
TRBJ2-7	-	TRBV7-9	-	TGTGCCAGCAGCCCCCTCGCAGGGGCCCACGAGCAGTACTTC	CASSPLAGAHEQYF
TRBJ2-1	-	TRBV5-5	-	TGTGCCAGCAGCAAGAATAGCGGCTCCTACAATGAGCAGTTCTTC	CASSKNSGSYNEQFF
TRBJ1-2	-	TRBV4-2	-	TGTGCCAGCAGCCAAGGGGTTGAGAGATATGGCTACACCTTC	CASSQGVERYGYTF
TRBJ2-4	-	TRBV5-1	few	TGCGCCAGCAGCTTGGGGCGGATGTTGGGAGAGGTAGCCAAAAACATTCAGTACTTC	CASSLGRMLGEVAKNIQYF
TRBJ2-3	TRBD2	TRBV3-1	few	TGTGCCAGCAGCCAAGCGGGACTAGTGGGCACAGATACGCAGTATTTT	CASSQAGLVGTDTQYF
TRBJ2-7	TRBD2	TRBV10-3	-	TGTGCCATCGGAAGGCAGGGCGCACTAGCGGGAGGACCCTACGAGCAGTACTTC	CAIGRQGALAGGPYEQYF
TRBJ1-2	-	TRBV18	-	TGTGCCAGCTCACCATCAGCCGCATCCGAATATGGCTACACCTTC	CASSPSAASEYGYTF
TRBJ2-7	-	TRBV3-1	few	TGTGCCAGCAGCCGTTTCGGTGGCGCCTACGAGCAGTACTTC	CASSRFGGAYEQYF
TRBJ2-3	-	TRBV11-2	-	TGTGCCAGCGGCGAACTGTCAGATGCGCAGTATTTT	CASGELSDAQYF
TRBJ2-3	TRBD1	TRBV24-1	-	TGTGCCACCAGTGATCCACACGGGACAGGGCCCGATACGCAGTATTTT	CATSDPHGTGPDTQYF
TRBJ1-4	-	TRBV28	-	TGTGCCAGCAGTGGGCCGCCGCTAAATGAAAAACTGTTTTTT	CASSGPPLNEKLFF
TRBJ2-7	-	TRBV4-1	-	TGCGCCAGCAGCCAAGATCGTTCGGAAAACTACGAGCAGTACTTC	CASSQDRSENYEQYF